These 28 T cell receptor beta chains came from one sample sequenced in a study of post-analysis software for immune sequencing data. Study-level points and caveats: A handful of TRBV segments appeared more often in patients than in controls, and TRBV5-6, TRBV5-1 and TRBV20-1 were among these.

The TCR beta cDNA libraries carried unique molecular identifiers. From the PCR reads, TCRdb called clonotypes with MiXCR, one entry per CDR3 protein. The sample has hundreds of thousands of distinct CDR3 sequences; 25% to 30% are singletons. No antigen is known for these receptors. Sequencing used blood. Every receptor here comes from a girl aged 5 to 17 with multiple sclerosis.

This clonotype showed up just a few times. The chain joins TRBV6-5 to TRBJ2-7, with 7 bases matching TRBD2. Germline V CDR1 and CDR2: MNHEY, SVGAGI. V was pared by 7 bases and J by 4 bases, with 7 bases of the junction left unmatched. The CDR3 totals 13 residues. CDR3 bases: TGTGCCAGCACCGAAGCGGGAAAGTACGAGCAGTACTTC. Amino acid sequence: CASTEAGKYEQYF.

The gene calls are TRBV27 and TRBJ1-2, with D maybe TRBD1 (5 bases). In germline, CDR1 is MNHEY, CDR2 SMNVEV (reference sequence). The CDR3 sequence is 13 residues long. V lost 7 bases to trimming and J lost 1 base, with 10 bases between them. CDR3 nucleotides: TGTGCCAGCAAGGTCCAGGGTAACTATGGCTACACCTTC. Translation gives CASKVQGNYGYTF.

This clonotype came up a few times. This sequence joins TRBV7-2 and TRBJ1-2; 8 positions agree with TRBD1. J lost 3 bases, V lost 6 bases, and 9 bases had no gene match. Germline loops: CDR1 SGHTA, CDR2 FQGNSA. The CDR3 covers 15 residues. The CDR3 region is CASSFNQGADYGYTF. In DNA, the CDR3 is TGTGCCAGCAGTTTCAATCAGGGGGCCGACTATGGCTACACCTTC. Based on the CDR3 plus reference TRBV7-2 and TRBJ1-2, the full variable domain is GAGVSQSPSNKVTEKGKDVELRCDPISGHTALYWYRQSLGQGLEFLIYFQGNSAPDKSGLPSDRFSAERTGGSVSTLTIQRTQQEDSAVYLCASSFNQGADYGYTFGSGTRLTVV.

The rearrangement uses TRBV6-5 and TRBJ2-1; 7 bases are shared with TRBD2. Germline CDR1 and CDR2: MNHEY and SVGAGI. The CDR3 contains 13 residues. V lost 8 bases and J lost 7; bases outside the gene matches: 8. This CDR3 is CASAGGSLNEQFF. The CDR3 nucleotides read TGTGCCAGCGCTGGCGGGAGTCTGAATGAGCAGTTCTTC.

This clonotype was observed a few times. The chain uses TRBV10-3 and TRBJ2-6; no definite D call. Germline lookup yields CDR1 ENHRY and CDR2 SYGVKD. The CDR3 has 14 amino acids. The ends were cut back, 0 bases at V and 3 bases at J, with 3 bases in the middle. The CDR3 is CAISESNGANVLTF. Written as DNA, the CDR3 is TGTGCCATCAGTGAGTCGAATGGGGCCAACGTCCTGACTTTC.

This clonotype was seen ten or more times. The rearrangement uses TRBV6-5 and TRBJ2-5; no firm D call. The CDR3 consists of 12 residues. Germline lookup yields CDR1 MNHEY and CDR2 SVGAGI. The germline V and J ends were trimmed by 2 bases and 5 bases, with 6 bases remaining between them. CDR3 in DNA: TGTGCCAGCAGTTACGGCAAGGAGACCCAGTACTTC. Protein product: CASSYGKETQYF.

This sequence joins TRBV27 and TRBJ1-5; D gene unclear. This CDR3 contains 16 residues. Looked up from germline, CDR1 is MNHEY and CDR2 is SMNVEV (reference sequence). The V end lost 0 bases, the J end lost 2 bases, and 11 bases lay between the germline ends. The CDR3 reads CASSLSNRAGNQPQHF. DNA for the CDR3: TGTGCCAGCAGTTTATCCAACCGGGCCGGCAATCAGCCCCAGCATTTT.

Ten or more counts support this clonotype. This chain joins TRBV4-3 and TRBJ2-7; TRBD1 aligns across 8 bases. After removal of 0 bases from V and 3 bases from J, the junction contained 10 bases not matched to a gene. The CDR3 is made up of 17 amino acids. CDR1 and CDR2 (germline): LGHNA, YSLEER. The chain's CDR3 is CASSQDFFGTGLYEQYF. DNA of the CDR3: TGCGCCAGCAGCCAAGATTTCTTTGGGACAGGCCTCTACGAGCAGTACTTC.

The rearrangement joins TRBV6-2 or TRBV6-3 to TRBJ2-1, with D tentatively TRBD1 (6 bases). Trimming took off 0 bases at V and 0 bases at J, with 21 bases between the two ends. This CDR3 has 20 residues. CDR1 is MNHEY and CDR2 is SVGEGT in the germline V gene. The CDR3 loop is CASSYSMVMFTGHSYNEQFF. The CDR3 DNA reads as TGTGCCAGCAGTTACTCGATGGTTATGTTTACAGGGCACTCCTACAATGAGCAGTTCTTC.

This clonotype came up a few times. J is TRBJ2-1 and V is TRBV4-3; 11 bases align to TRBD2. V lost 3 bases to trimming and J lost 15 bases; unmatched junction nucleotides: 10. This CDR3 comprises 14 residues. CDR1 and CDR2 from the germline V gene are LGHNA and YSLEER. CDR3: CASSHSGRAGWRFF. The DNA of the CDR3 is TGCGCCAGCAGCCATAGCGGGAGGGCCGGGTGGAGGTTCTTC.

This clonotype was found once. CDR3 region: CASSLSSPWQYF. In DNA form, the CDR3 reads TGTGCCAGCAGTTTATCTTCCCCATGGCAGTACTTC. This rearrangement joins TRBV12-3 or TRBV12-4 to TRBJ2-5; no firm D call. This CDR3 is 12 amino acids long. Deletions cut 2 bases from V and 11 bases from J, with 12 bases between.

The table lists this clonotype with a few counts. The chain joins TRBV29-1 to TRBJ1-1, with 7 bases matching TRBD1. CDR3 length equals 12 residues. Per germline, CDR1 SQVTM and CDR2 ANQGSEA. V trimming: 4 bases; J trimming: 10 bases; junction bases outside the gene matches: 9. The CDR3 region is CSVAIQGSGAFF. CDR3 sequence (DNA): TGCAGCGTTGCAATACAGGGGAGCGGAGCTTTCTTT. The full variable domain, completed using reference TRBV29-1 and TRBJ1-1, is SAVISQKPSRDICQRGTSLTIQCQVDSQVTMMFWYRQQPGQSLTLIATANQGSEATYESGFVIDKFPISRPNLTFSTLTVSNMSPEDSSIYLCSVAIQGSGAFFGQGTRLTVV.

The chain combines TRBV9 with TRBJ2-5; D might be TRBD1 (5 bases). This CDR3 spans 14 amino acids. V lost 1 base, J lost 5 bases, and 12 bases lay in between. CDR1 SGDLS and CDR2 YYNGEE come from the germline V gene. The CDR3 nucleotides read TGTGCCAGCAGCGTATCAGGGTCCGAGGAGACCCAGTACTTC. Translating gives CASSVSGSEETQYF. Full variable domain (missing parts from reference TRBV9 and TRBJ2-5): DSGVTQTPKHLITATGQRVTLRCSPRSGDLSVYWYQQSLDQGLQFLIQYYNGEERAKGNILERFSAQQFPDLHSELNLSSLELGDSALYFCASSVSGSEETQYFGPGTRLLVL.

This clonotype was found a few times. The chain joins TRBV10-3 to TRBJ2-7, with 10 bases fitting TRBD2. The V gene's germline CDR1 is ENHRY and CDR2 SYGVKD. The trim removed 4 bases at V and 6 bases at J, leaving 9 bases unmatched. This CDR3 spans 15 amino acids. CDR3 bases: TGTGCCATCAGTGCCCCCCTAGCGGGAGATCTCGAGCAGTACTTC. It yields the protein CAISAPLAGDLEQYF.

There are a few counts of this clonotype. The rearrangement joins TRBV7-2 to TRBJ2-7; TRBD2 aligns across 8 bases. CDR3 length equals 15 residues. V lost 5 bases and J lost 6; bases outside the gene matches: 12. Germline CDR1 SGHTA, CDR2 FQGNSA. The CDR3 reads CASSGKIAGPLEQYF. In DNA form, the CDR3 reads TGTGCCAGCAGCGGAAAGATAGCGGGACCCCTCGAGCAGTACTTC. The whole variable domain, remainder taken from reference TRBV7-2 and TRBJ2-7, is GAGVSQSPSNKVTEKGKDVELRCDPISGHTALYWYRQSLGQGLEFLIYFQGNSAPDKSGLPSDRFSAERTGGSVSTLTIQRTQQEDSAVYLCASSGKIAGPLEQYFGPGTRLTVT.

This chain links TRBV11-1 with TRBJ2-1; 7 nucleotides align to TRBD1. V shed 5 bases, J shed 6 bases, and the junction held 19 bases outside the gene matches. The V gene's germline CDR1 is SGHAT and CDR2 FQDESV (reference sequence). The CDR3 is 18 amino acids. The CDR3 spells CASSIIRAEGAPLNEQFF. The CDR3 DNA reads TGTGCCAGCAGCATAATTCGGGCCGAGGGGGCACCTCTCAATGAGCAGTTCTTC.

This clonotype turned up a few times. This chain joins TRBV5-1 and TRBJ1-1; D perhaps matches TRBD1 (5 bases). Germline assignment: CDR1 SGHRS and CDR2 YFSETQ. The CDR3 contains 15 residues. Trimming removed 0 bases from V and 0 bases from J, with 9 bases in between. CDR3 region: CASSLVRAMNTEAFF. CDR3 DNA: TGCGCCAGCAGCTTGGTCAGGGCGATGAACACTGAAGCTTTCTTT.

This clonotype was seen a few times. V gene TRBV6-1 combines with J gene TRBJ2-3; D is unresolved. CDR1 MNHNS and CDR2 SASEGT come from the germline V gene. Trimming cost V 2 bases and J 3 bases, with 12 bases left between them. The CDR3 has 15 residues. DNA of the CDR3: TGTGCCAGCAGTGAACCTGGGCAACTAACAGATACGCAGTATTTT. This encodes CASSEPGQLTDTQYF.

The CDR3 coding sequence is TGTGCCAGCAGTGACCCCCTAGCGGGAGGCCTCTCCTACAATGAGCAGTTCTTC. Encoded protein: CASSDPLAGGLSYNEQFF. J is TRBJ2-1 and V is TRBV25-1; 11 bases map to TRBD2. The CDR3 extends over 18 amino acids. Germline trimming cut 3 bases from V and 0 bases from J; bases unmatched to any gene: 7. Germline CDR1 is MGHDK and CDR2 is SYGVNS.

The V call is TRBV20-1, the J call TRBJ2-5; 8 nucleotides agree with TRBD1. Trimming took 3 bases from V and 4 from J; bases not matched to a gene: 4. This CDR3 is built from 13 residues. Germline V gene sequence: CDR1 DFQATT, CDR2 SNEGSKA (reference sequence). The DNA for the CDR3 is TGCAGTGCTAGGGGCAGGGGGCTAGAGACCCAGTACTTC. Translating gives CSARGRGLETQYF.

With respect to this clonotype: An end of the junction differs from the germline gene, which may be a read error. This chain connects TRBV27 to TRBJ2-7; D not certain. CDR1 and CDR2 (germline): MNHEY, SMNVEV (reference sequence). The CDR3 runs to 12 residues. The CDR3, as DNA: TGTGCCGGCAGTTTCCTAGGTGACGAGCAGTACTTC. It is translated as CAGSFLGDEQYF.

The V call is TRBV5-1, the J call TRBJ2-1, with D possibly being TRBD2 (5 bases). The V end was cut by 2 bases, the J end by 9 bases, with 6 bases between. Germline CDR1 SGHRS, CDR2 YFSETQ. The CDR3 has 11 amino acids. In nucleotides, the CDR3 is TGCGCCAGCAGCTTTGAGGGTGAGCAGTTCTTC. Amino acids: CASSFEGEQFF.

This sequence joins TRBV7-9 and TRBJ2-3; D is perhaps TRBD2 (6 bases). Germline CDR1 is SEHNR and CDR2 is FQNEAQ (reference sequence). Trimming cost V 3 bases and J 1 base, with 11 bases left between them. The CDR3 runs 15 residues. The CDR3 protein is CASSFASDRTDTQYF. The DNA for the CDR3 is TGTGCCAGCAGCTTCGCTAGCGACCGCACAGATACGCAGTATTTT.

This chain links TRBV3-1 with TRBJ2-7, with 7 positions matching TRBD2. The tail of the sequence fits TRBJ2-4 better, so the J call may be wrong. The CDR3 runs 14 residues. The germline V gene has CDR1 LGHDT and CDR2 YNNKEL (reference sequence). In nucleotides, the CDR3 is TGTGCCAGCAGCCAAGTTCTAGCGGAAAACATTCAGTACTTC. It is translated as CASSQVLAENIQYF.

V is TRBV6-5 and J is TRBJ2-2; D perhaps matches TRBD1 (5 bases). Per germline, CDR1 MNHEY and CDR2 SVGAGI. This CDR3 region has 16 residues. The V end was cut by 0 bases, the J end by 5 bases, with 13 bases between. The CDR3 DNA sequence: TGTGCCAGCAGTTACTCGTTTTTAGGGGTGACCGGGGAGCTGTTTTTT. This translates into CASSYSFLGVTGELFF.

In this sample, this clonotype turned up a few times. This chain uses TRBV7-4 with TRBJ2-4; possibly TRBD2 for D (6 bases). This CDR3 contains 17 residues. CDR1 and CDR2 (germline): SGHVT, SQSDAQ. The V end was cut by 5 bases, the J end by 4 bases, with 21 bases between. The CDR3 region is CASSHLRCGTPKNIQYF. In nucleotides, the CDR3 is TGTGCCAGCAGCCACTTACGGTGCGGGACCCCGAAAAACATTCAGTACTTC.

This clonotype was detected many times. The genes are TRBV20-1 and TRBJ2-3; 11 bases match TRBD2. The CDR3 extends over 15 amino acids. V shed 3 bases and J 2 bases; nucleotides not matched to a gene: 4. Germline V gene lookup returns CDR1 DFQATT and CDR2 SNEGSKA (reference sequence). The CDR3 DNA is TGCAGTGCTAGCCCACTAGCGGGGGTCACAGATACGCAGTATTTT. The encoded protein is CSASPLAGVTDTQYF.

The chain has TRBV20-1 and TRBJ1-6; 7 nucleotides agree with TRBD1. CDR3 length equals 13 residues. V shed 2 bases and J 10 bases; nucleotides not matched to a gene: 5. CDR1 DFQATT and CDR2 SNEGSKA come from the germline V gene (reference sequence). The CDR3 spells CSARQGGSSPLHF. The CDR3 DNA reads as TGCAGTGCTAGACAGGGGGGGTCATCACCCCTCCACTTT.